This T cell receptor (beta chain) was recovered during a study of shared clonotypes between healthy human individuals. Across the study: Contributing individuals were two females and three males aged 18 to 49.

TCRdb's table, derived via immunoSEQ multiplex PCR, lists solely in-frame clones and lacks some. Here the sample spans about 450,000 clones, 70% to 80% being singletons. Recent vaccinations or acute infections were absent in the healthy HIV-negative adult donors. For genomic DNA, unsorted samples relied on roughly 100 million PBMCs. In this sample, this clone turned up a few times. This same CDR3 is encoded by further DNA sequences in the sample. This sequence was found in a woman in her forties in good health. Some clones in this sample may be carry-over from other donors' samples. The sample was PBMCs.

The CDR3 loop reads CASSLGQDTDTQYF. In nucleotides, the CDR3 is TGTGCCAGCAGTTTGGGACAAGACACAGATACGCAGTATTTT. V is TRBV28 and J is TRBJ2-3; D perhaps matches TRBD1 (6 bases). The CDR3 sequence is 14 residues long. Per germline, CDR1 MDHEN and CDR2 SYDVKM. V lost 3 bases and J 2 bases, leaving 9 bases between the germline ends.